Detailed here is one TCR beta chain. The sample belongs to a study of control samples from healthy donors and cancer patients. Method: immunoSEQ multiplex PCR; TCRdb's copy keeps in-frame clones and lacks some. Of 90,000 to 100,000 clones in the sample, around three quarters were seen once. V was clipped by 0 bases and J by 1 base, with 4 bases between them. Germline CDR1 is GTSNPN and CDR2 is SVGIG (reference sequence). The CDR3 has 13 residues. The sequence derives from a woman in her twenties or thirties in good health. Sequencing was performed on blood. V and J are TRBV30 and TRBJ1-5; no clear D. The CDR3 nucleotides read TGTGCCTGGAGTGTAGACAGCAATCAGCCCCAGCATTTT. It is translated as CAWSVDSNQPQHF.